Below, 11 T cell receptor beta chains from the same sample are listed, as sequenced in a study of blood T cell repertoires in COVID-19. Method: immunoSEQ multiplex PCR; TCRdb's copy keeps in-frame clones and lacks some. The sample includes approximately 190,000 clones, about four fifths seen only once; the top ten take around 6.1%. Sequenced: peripheral blood. These TCRs come from a woman aged 40 to 50 with acute or convalescent COVID-19.

CDR3 protein: CASSRQGWFGNQPQHF. In DNA, the CDR3 is TGTGCCAGCTCACGACAGGGGTGGTTCGGCAATCAGCCCCAGCATTTT. The chain has TRBV18 and TRBJ1-5, with TRBD1 identical over 8 bases. After removal of 4 bases from V and 2 bases from J, the junction contained 7 bases not matched to a gene. Germline CDR1 and CDR2: KGHSH and LQKENI. CDR3 size: 16 residues.

Turning to this clone: Other DNA sequences in the sample encode the same CDR3. The CDR3, as DNA: TGTGCCAGCAGCCGCTACGAGCAGTACTTC. Translating gives CASSRYEQYF. V is TRBV28 and J is TRBJ2-7; D is ambiguous. The CDR3 is 10 residues long. V was trimmed by 6 bases and J by 3 bases, leaving 3 bases between them. Per germline, CDR1 MDHEN and CDR2 SYDVKM.

This clone has only a few counts. The V call is TRBV28, the J call TRBJ1-1; 7 bases fit TRBD1. CDR1 and CDR2 from the germline V gene are MDHEN and SYDVKM. The CDR3 has 14 residues. J lost 1 base, V lost 6 bases, and 5 bases had no gene match. As DNA, the CDR3 is TGTGCCAGCAGCTTGACAGGGCGGAACACTGAAGCTTTCTTT. Its protein is CASSLTGRNTEAFF.

This chain connects TRBV18 to TRBJ1-1; TRBD1 aligns across 7 bases. CDR3 size: 15 residues. V was pared by 6 bases and J by 0 bases, with 7 bases of the junction left unmatched. CDR1 is KGHSH and CDR2 is LQKENI in the germline V gene. The CDR3 protein is CASSSQTGMNTEAFF. The CDR3 nucleotides read TGTGCCAGCTCCTCCCAGACAGGGATGAACACTGAAGCTTTCTTT.

This clone was counted a few times. The V call is TRBV4-2, the J call TRBJ2-3; TRBD2 matches at 11 bases. Germline V gene data show CDR1 as LGHNA and CDR2 as YNFKEQ. The CDR3 has 18 residues. V lost 0 bases, J lost 2 bases, and 7 bases stayed unmatched. CDR3 DNA sequence: TGTGCCAGCAGCCAAGAGGCCCTAGCGGGAGGATTCACAGATACGCAGTATTTT. Protein product: CASSQEALAGGFTDTQYF.

This clone turned up a few times. The CDR3 DNA reads TGTGCCAGCAGTTTGCTGGAAGGAGGCTCCTACGAGCAGTACTTC. Its protein is CASSLLEGGSYEQYF. The chain joins TRBV28 to TRBJ2-7, with D perhaps matching TRBD2 (5 bases). CDR3 length: 15 residues. V gave up 3 bases and J gave up 0 bases, with 12 bases separating them. Germline CDR1 and CDR2: MDHEN and SYDVKM.

This clone has just one count. The chain joins TRBV4-1 to TRBJ1-4; D is unresolved. V dropped 4 bases and J dropped 7 bases, with 13 bases sitting between them. Germline values: CDR1 MGHRA, CDR2 YSYEKL. This CDR3 comprises 14 residues. The CDR3 coding sequence is TGCGCCAGCAGCCGTCAGGAGGGCCCTGAAAAACTGTTTTTT. Protein: CASSRQEGPEKLFF.

The chain carries TRBV10-3 and TRBJ2-2, with D maybe TRBD1 (6 bases). The CDR3 loop spans 14 amino acids. V dropped 7 bases and J dropped 7 bases, with 16 bases sitting between them. Germline V gene sequence: CDR1 ENHRY, CDR2 SYGVKD. The CDR3 protein is CAITYDRTIGELFF. CDR3 coding DNA: TGTGCCATCACCTATGACAGGACGATCGGGGAGCTGTTTTTT.

The chain couples TRBV27 to TRBJ1-6; TRBD1 aligns across 7 bases. CDR3 length equals 18 residues. Germline V gives CDR1 MNHEY, CDR2 SMNVEV (reference sequence). With 2 bases clipped from V and 0 bases from J, the junction kept 7 bases outside the gene matches. The CDR3 spells CASSLPRGASSYNSPLHF. CDR3 DNA sequence: TGTGCCAGCAGTTTACCCAGGGGGGCAAGCTCCTATAATTCACCCCTCCACTTT.

This clone was detected only a few times. The rearrangement joins TRBV6-1 to TRBJ2-1, with D possibly matching TRBD2 (5 bases). The germline V and J ends were trimmed by 2 bases and 7 bases, with 15 bases remaining between them. This CDR3 has 15 amino acids. Germline CDR1 reads MNHNS; CDR2 reads SASEGT. The DNA of the CDR3 is TGTGCCAGCAGTGAACTGGACCGTCCGGGGAATGAGCAGTTCTTC. The encoded protein is CASSELDRPGNEQFF.

V is TRBV7-2 and J is TRBJ1-5; D is possibly TRBD1 (5 bases). The CDR3 length is 16 residues. V lost 5 bases and J 2 bases, leaving 16 bases between the germline ends. Germline loops: CDR1 SGHTA, CDR2 FQGNSA. CDR3 in DNA: TGTGCCAGCAGCCCGCGGGGCTCAGTCGGCAATCAGCCCCAGCATTTT. It codes for CASSPRGSVGNQPQHF.